One sample yielded the 5 T cell receptor beta chains listed below, sequenced in a study of metastatic and nonmetastatic thyroid tumors. TCRdb used MiXCR to call clones anew from the PCR reads. Seen here are tens of thousands of clones, 14% to 15% observed once, and the top ten hold about 3.6%. All patients were treatment-naive before thyroid surgery. The sample comprised blood. The receptors were gathered from a female donor with papillary thyroid cancer or a benign thyroid nodule (not recorded which). Some clones in this sample may be carry-over from other donors' samples.

The table lists this clone with many counts. The chain carries TRBV6-1 and TRBJ2-3; 7 bases are a match to TRBD1. Germline V gene sequence: CDR1 MNHNS, CDR2 SASEGT. CDR3 length equals 14 residues. Unmatched junction bases numbered 3, after V lost 5 bases and J lost 1 base. Here the CDR3 reads CASSPGQRTDTQYF. The DNA of the CDR3 is TGTGCCAGCAGTCCGGGACAGCGCACAGATACGCAGTATTTT.

This clone was seen only a few times. The junction differs from germline at one of its ends, possibly a read error. The chain has TRBV27 and TRBJ1-1; D call uncertain. The CDR3 covers 14 residues. The germline V gene has CDR1 MNHEY and CDR2 SMNVEV (reference sequence). CDR3 region: CASSFLDGNTGAFF. The CDR3, as DNA: TGTGCCAGCAGTTTCCTGGACGGGAACACTGGAGCTTTCTTT.

This clone was counted many times. The rearrangement uses TRBV4-3 and TRBJ1-1; TRBD1 might be the D (6 bases). Deletions cut 1 base from V and 1 base from J, with 10 bases between. The CDR3 has 15 residues. In germline, CDR1 is LGHNA, CDR2 YSLEER. Here the CDR3 DNA reads TGCGCCAGCAGCCAAGGGGGCAGGGGGAACACTGAAGCTTTCTTT. Residues: CASSQGGRGNTEAFF.

This clone is medium-sized in the sample. The chain uses TRBV12-3 or TRBV12-4 and TRBJ2-7; 13 bases agree with TRBD2. Trimming cost V 4 bases and J 5 bases; bases outside gene matches: 5. This CDR3 has 15 residues. CDR3 region: CASSSRTSGSNEQYF. As DNA, the CDR3 is TGTGCCAGCAGTTCCCGGACTAGCGGGAGCAACGAGCAGTACTTC.

This clone was recorded many times. The chain has TRBV7-2 and TRBJ1-2, with D perhaps TRBD1 (6 bases). Germline V gene sequence: CDR1 SGHTA, CDR2 FQGNSA. Deletions cut 3 bases from V and 8 bases from J, with 13 bases between. The CDR3 is 13 residues long. The CDR3: CASSLGGREGYTF. The CDR3 nucleotides read TGTGCCAGCAGCTTGGGGGGGCGAGAGGGCTACACCTTC.